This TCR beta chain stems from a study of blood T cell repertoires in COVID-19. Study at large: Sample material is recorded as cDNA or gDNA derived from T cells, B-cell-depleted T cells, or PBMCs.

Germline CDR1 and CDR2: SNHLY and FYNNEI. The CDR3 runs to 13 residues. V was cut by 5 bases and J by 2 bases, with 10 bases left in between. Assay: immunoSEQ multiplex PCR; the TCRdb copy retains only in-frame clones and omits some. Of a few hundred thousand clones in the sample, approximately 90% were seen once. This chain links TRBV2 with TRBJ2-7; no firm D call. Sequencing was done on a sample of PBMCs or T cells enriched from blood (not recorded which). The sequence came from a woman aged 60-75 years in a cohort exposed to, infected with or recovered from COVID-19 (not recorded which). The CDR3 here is CASSRLVAYEQYF. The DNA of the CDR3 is TGTGCCAGCAGTCGTCTAGTCGCCTACGAGCAGTACTTC. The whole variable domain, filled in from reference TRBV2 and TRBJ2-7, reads EPEVTQTPSHQVTQMGQEVILRCVPISNHLYFYWYRQILGQKVEFLVSFYNNEISEKSEIFDDQFSVERPDGSNFTLKIRSTKLEDSAMYFCASSRLVAYEQYFGPGTRLTVT.